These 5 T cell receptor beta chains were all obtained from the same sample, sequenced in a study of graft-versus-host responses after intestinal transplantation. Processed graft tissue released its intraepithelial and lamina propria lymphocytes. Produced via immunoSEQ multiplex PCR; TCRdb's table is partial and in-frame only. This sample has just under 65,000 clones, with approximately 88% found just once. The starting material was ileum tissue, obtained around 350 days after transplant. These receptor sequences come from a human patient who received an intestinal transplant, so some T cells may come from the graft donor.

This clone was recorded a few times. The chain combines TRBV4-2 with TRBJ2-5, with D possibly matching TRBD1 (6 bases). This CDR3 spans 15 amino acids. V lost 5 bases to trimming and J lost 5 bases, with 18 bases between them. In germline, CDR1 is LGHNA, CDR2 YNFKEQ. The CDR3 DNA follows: TGTGCCAGCAGCTTGTACTCCTGGGGGCCCGAGACCCAGTACTTC. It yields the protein CASSLYSWGPETQYF.

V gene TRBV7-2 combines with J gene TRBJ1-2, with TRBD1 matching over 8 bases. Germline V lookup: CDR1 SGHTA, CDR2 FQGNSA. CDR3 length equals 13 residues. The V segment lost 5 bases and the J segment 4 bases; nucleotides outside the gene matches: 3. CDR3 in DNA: TGTGCCAGCAGCCCCGGACAGGGCTATGGCTACACCTTC. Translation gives CASSPGQGYGYTF.

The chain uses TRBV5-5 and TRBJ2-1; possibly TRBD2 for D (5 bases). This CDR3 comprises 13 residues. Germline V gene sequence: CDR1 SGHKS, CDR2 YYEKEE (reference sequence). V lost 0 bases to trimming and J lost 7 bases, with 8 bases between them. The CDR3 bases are TGTGCCAGCAGCTTGGAGCGGATTAATGAGCAGTTCTTC. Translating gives CASSLERINEQFF.

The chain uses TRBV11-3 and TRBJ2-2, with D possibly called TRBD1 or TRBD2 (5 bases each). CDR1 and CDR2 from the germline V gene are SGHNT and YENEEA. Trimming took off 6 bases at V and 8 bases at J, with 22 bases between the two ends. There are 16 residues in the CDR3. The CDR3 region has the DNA TGTGCCAGCAGTCTCATGGGACCCCCAGGGAGTGGGGAGCTGTTTTTT. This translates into CASSLMGPPGSGELFF.

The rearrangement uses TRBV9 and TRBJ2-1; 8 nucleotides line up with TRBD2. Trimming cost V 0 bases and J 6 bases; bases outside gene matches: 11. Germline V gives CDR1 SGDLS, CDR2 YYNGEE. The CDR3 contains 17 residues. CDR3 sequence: CASSVVGLAGDLNEQFF. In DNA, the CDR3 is TGTGCCAGCAGCGTAGTTGGCCTAGCGGGCGACCTCAATGAGCAGTTCTTC.